The rows below give T cell receptor beta chains drawn from one sample of a study of control samples from healthy donors and cancer patients. Data came from immunoSEQ multiplex PCR; TCRdb stores just in-frame clones and leaves some out. Of 150,000 to 160,000 clones listed, approximately 94% are singletons. What was sequenced was blood. Source of these receptors: a man in his forties in good health. Each CDR3 is given with its conserved first and last residue. The D gene is left open where the match is weak. For some rows the clone size is stated as once, few or many, or as a class when expanded; others skip it.

len,j_gene,d_gene,abundance,v_gene,CDR3nt,CDR3aa
15,TRBJ2-4,TRBD1,-,TRBV2,TGTGCCAGCTATCCGGACAGGGGTACCAAAAACATTCAGTACTTC,CASYPDRGTKNIQYF
14,TRBJ1-1,-,-,TRBV3-1/TRBV3-2,TGTGCCAGCAGCCCATCGATCACAAACCCTGGAGCTTTCTTT,CASSPSITNPGAFF
14,TRBJ2-2,TRBD1,-,TRBV7-2,TGTGCCAGCGGGGGACAGTCGAACACCGGGGAGCTGTTTTTT,CASGGQSNTGELFF
13,TRBJ2-5,-,-,TRBV7-9,TGTGCCAGCAGCTTGGGCAGCGGGGAGACCCAGTACTTC,CASSLGSGETQYF
16,TRBJ1-5,TRBD1,few,TRBV28,TGTGCCAGCAGGCGACGTACAGGGGGTAGCAATCAGCCCCAGCATTTT,CASRRRTGGSNQPQHF
15,TRBJ1-4,TRBD1,-,TRBV9,TGTGCCAGCAGTGGGCAGGGGGAATCTAATGAAAAACTGTTTTTT,CASSGQGESNEKLFF
16,TRBJ2-1,TRBD2,-,TRBV24-1,TGTGCCACCAGTGATTTAGGAGCGGGGTCCTACAATGAGCAGTTCTTC,CATSDLGAGSYNEQFF
15,TRBJ1-4,TRBD1,-,TRBV2,TGTGCCAGCAGTGTGAGGACAGGGGCTAATGAAAAACTGTTTTTT,CASSVRTGANEKLFF
17,TRBJ2-3,TRBD1,once,TRBV4-3,TGCGCCAGCAGCCTGGCGCTGCATACCCTCAGGGGGGATACGCAGTATTTT,CASSLALHTLRGDTQYF
14,TRBJ2-7,-,-,TRBV19,TGTGCCAGTAGTATAGGAGGAATTGGTTACGAGCAGTACTTC,CASSIGGIGYEQYF
15,TRBJ2-1,-,-,TRBV4-1,TGCGCCAGCAGACCCGACCGCAGCTCCTACAATGAGCAGTTCTTC,CASRPDRSSYNEQFF
18,TRBJ1-4,TRBD1,-,TRBV3-1/TRBV3-2,TGTGCCAGCAGCCAAGAATCGCGTAGGGGGCAAACTAATGAAAAACTGTTTTTT,CASSQESRRGQTNEKLFF
15,TRBJ2-7,TRBD1,-,TRBV6-1,TGTGCCGGCAGTGAATCTTGGACAGGAGGCTACGAGCAGTACTTC,CAGSESWTGGYEQYF
13,TRBJ2-7,-,-,TRBV7-2,TGTGCCAGCAGCCGGACAGTCTCCTACGAGCAGTACTTC,CASSRTVSYEQYF
13,TRBJ1-4,-,-,TRBV7-9,TGTGCCAGCAGCTGGTTTACTGAGGAAAAACTGTTTTTT,CASSWFTEEKLFF
15,TRBJ1-4,-,-,TRBV4-3,TGCGCCAGCAGCCAAGATACGGGGATGGGGGAAAAACTGTTTTTT,CASSQDTGMGEKLFF
16,TRBJ1-5,-,once,TRBV28,TGTGCCAGCAGTTTGGGGGGGCGCGGGAGCAATCAGCCCCAGCATTTT,CASSLGGRGSNQPQHF
13,TRBJ2-7,-,-,TRBV6-5,TGTGCCAGCAGGGGGGGGGCTTCCTACGAGCAGTACTTC,CASRGGASYEQYF
13,TRBJ1-5,-,-,TRBV6-5,TGTGCCAGCAGTCGACAGAAACAACAGCCCCAGCATTTT,CASSRQKQQPQHF
15,TRBJ2-2,-,-,TRBV6-2/TRBV6-3,TGTGCCAGCAGTTTAAGGTTGTCTCGTACCGGGGAGCTGTTTTTT,CASSLRLSRTGELFF
15,TRBJ1-2,-,-,TRBV18,TGTGCCAGCTCACCCCGGGGAGAGGGGGTCTATGGCTACACCTTC,CASSPRGEGVYGYTF
14,TRBJ1-4,-,-,TRBV7-2,TGTGCCAGCAAGGACGGTTTAACTAATGAAAAACTGTTTTTT,CASKDGLTNEKLFF
14,TRBJ1-2,TRBD1,-,TRBV5-1,TGCGCCAGCAGCTATAGGACAGGCGGCTATGGCTACACCTTC,CASSYRTGGYGYTF
12,TRBJ1-1,-,-,TRBV29-1,TGCAGCGCCTTCCAAATGAACACTGAAGCTTTCTTT,CSAFQMNTEAFF
15,TRBJ2-7,TRBD1,-,TRBV19,TGTGCCAGTAGTATATGGGGGACAGGGAGGGACGAGCAGTACTTC,CASSIWGTGRDEQYF
13,TRBJ1-2,-,-,TRBV7-8,TGTGCCAGCAGCTTAACGGCTAACTATGGCTACACCTTC,CASSLTANYGYTF
15,TRBJ1-5,TRBD1,-,TRBV19,TGTGCCAGTAGTACCATGACAGGGGGCAATCAGCCCCAGCATTTT,CASSTMTGGNQPQHF
13,TRBJ2-7,TRBD2,-,TRBV5-4,TGTGCCAGCAGTAAGCGGGGGGGCGGGGAGCAGTACTTC,CASSKRGGGEQYF
15,TRBJ1-1,TRBD1,-,TRBV7-9,TGTGCCAGCAGCCTTCAGACAGGGGGAAGAACTGAAGCTTTCTTT,CASSLQTGGRTEAFF